This T cell receptor (beta chain) was profiled in a study of blood T cells in healthy people across ages. In its sample, this clonotype was seen many times. Its antigen is not known. Study-level results: Lack of knowledge of donor CMV status possibly confounded expanded clonotype changes.

The CDR3 runs 14 residues. V shed 6 bases, J shed 7 bases, and the junction held 11 bases outside the gene matches. For the second PCR, which ran for about 6 to 11 cycles, a sample-barcoded 5' primer and a J-beta primer mix were used. TCRdb used MiXCR to reprocess the 5' RACE reads, holding one entry per CDR3 protein. The table lists hundreds of thousands of distinct CDR3 sequences, about 32% of them singletons. The sequence was obtained from a woman older than 75 in good health. Source material: blood. The chain employs TRBV12-3 or TRBV12-4 and TRBJ1-2; TRBD1 agrees at 7 bases. CDR3 sequence: CASSPQGKEGGYTF. DNA of the CDR3: TGTGCCAGCAGCCCACAGGGGAAGGAGGGTGGCTACACCTTC.